The clone carrying this T cell receptor (beta chain) was seen a handful of times. The source of the sample is a study of T-cell memory formation after mild COVID-19. This CDR3 comprises 14 residues. CDR1 and CDR2 from the germline V gene are SGHVS and FNYEAQ. V dropped 8 bases and J dropped 4 bases, with 14 bases sitting between them. Constant-segment primers and 5'RACE yielded cDNA libraries for TCR alpha and TCR beta, each carrying sample barcodes and UMIs. TCRdb ran MiXCR on the 5' RACE reads and lists one entry per CDR3 protein. The sample holds about 540,000 distinct CDR3 sequences, just over 20% seen once.

The source of this sequence is an adult woman who had mild COVID-19 (a few samples of this study predate the infection). Cell type and time point are not known. The sequencing input was PBMCs or a T cell subset sorted from them (not recorded which). This chain uses TRBV7-6 with TRBJ2-2; no firm D call. This CDR3 reads CASATDGSTGELFF. CDR3 DNA: TGTGCCAGCGCAACGGACGGATCCACCGGGGAGCTGTTTTTT.